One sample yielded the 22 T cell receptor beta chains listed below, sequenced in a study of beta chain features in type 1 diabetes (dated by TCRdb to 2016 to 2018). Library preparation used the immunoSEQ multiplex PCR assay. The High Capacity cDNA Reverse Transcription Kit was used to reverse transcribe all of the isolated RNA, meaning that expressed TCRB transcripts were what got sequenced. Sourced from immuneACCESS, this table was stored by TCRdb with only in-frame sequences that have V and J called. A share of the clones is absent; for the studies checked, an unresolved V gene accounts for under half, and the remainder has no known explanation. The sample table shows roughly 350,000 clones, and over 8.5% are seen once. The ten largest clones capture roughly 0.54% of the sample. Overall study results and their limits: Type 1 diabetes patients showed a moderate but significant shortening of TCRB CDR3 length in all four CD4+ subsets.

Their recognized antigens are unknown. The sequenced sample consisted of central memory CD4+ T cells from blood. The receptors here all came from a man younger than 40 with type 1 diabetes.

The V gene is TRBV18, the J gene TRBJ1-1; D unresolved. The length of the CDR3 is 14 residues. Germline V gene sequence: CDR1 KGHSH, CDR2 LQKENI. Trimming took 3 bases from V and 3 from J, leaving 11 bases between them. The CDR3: CASSPVRGYTEAFF. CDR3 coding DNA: TGTGCCAGCTCACCCGTCCGAGGGTACACTGAAGCTTTCTTT.

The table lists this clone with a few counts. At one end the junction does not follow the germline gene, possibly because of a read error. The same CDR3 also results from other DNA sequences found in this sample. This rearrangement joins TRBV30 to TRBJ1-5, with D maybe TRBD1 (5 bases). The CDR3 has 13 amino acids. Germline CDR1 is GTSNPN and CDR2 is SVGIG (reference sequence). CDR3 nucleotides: TGTGCCTGGAGTGTACGGGGCAACCAGCCCCAGCATTTT. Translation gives CAWSVRGNQPQHF. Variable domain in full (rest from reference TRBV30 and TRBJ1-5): SQTIHQWPATLVQPVGSPLSLECTVEGTSNPNLYWYRQAAGRGLQLLFYSVGIGQISSEVPQNLSASRPQDRQFILSSKKLLLSDSGFYLCAWSVRGNQPQHFGDGTRLSIL.

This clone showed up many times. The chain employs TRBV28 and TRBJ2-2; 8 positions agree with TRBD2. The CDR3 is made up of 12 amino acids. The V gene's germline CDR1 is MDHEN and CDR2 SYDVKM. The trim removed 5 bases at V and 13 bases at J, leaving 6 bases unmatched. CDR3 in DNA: TGTGCCAGCAGTATTAGCGGGAAGGGGCTGTTTTTT. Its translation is CASSISGKGLFF.

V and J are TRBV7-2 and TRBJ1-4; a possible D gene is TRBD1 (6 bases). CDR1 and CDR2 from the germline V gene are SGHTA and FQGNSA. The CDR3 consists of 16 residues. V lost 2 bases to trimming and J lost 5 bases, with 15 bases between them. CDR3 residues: CASSLSRGRGNEKLFF. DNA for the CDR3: TGTGCCAGCAGCTTAAGTCGTGGCAGGGGAAATGAAAAACTGTTTTTT.

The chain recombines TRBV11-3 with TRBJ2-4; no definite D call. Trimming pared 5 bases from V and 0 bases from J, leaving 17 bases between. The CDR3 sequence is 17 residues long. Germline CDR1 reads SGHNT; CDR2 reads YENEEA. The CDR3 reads CASSLNPCRLAKNIQYF. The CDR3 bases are TGTGCCAGCAGCCTAAATCCCTGCCGACTAGCCAAAAACATTCAGTACTTC.

The CDR3 DNA sequence: TGTGCCAGCAGGCGCCCAGGGGGCGCGGACACCGGGGAGCTGTTTTTT. Amino acids: CASRRPGGADTGELFF. The chain employs TRBV11-2 and TRBJ2-2; 8 nucleotides line up with TRBD1. The CDR3 consists of 16 residues. The V gene end was trimmed by 6 bases and the J gene end by 3 bases; junction bases not matched to a gene: 9. From germline, CDR1 is SGHAT and CDR2 FQNNGV.

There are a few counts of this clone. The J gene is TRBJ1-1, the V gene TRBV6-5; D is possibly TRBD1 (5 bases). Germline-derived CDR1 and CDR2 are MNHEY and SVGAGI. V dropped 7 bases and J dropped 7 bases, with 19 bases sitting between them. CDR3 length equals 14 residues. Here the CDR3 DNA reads TGTGCCAGCATCCCCAGGGCCCGAAGACTTGAAGCTTTCTTT. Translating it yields CASIPRARRLEAFF.

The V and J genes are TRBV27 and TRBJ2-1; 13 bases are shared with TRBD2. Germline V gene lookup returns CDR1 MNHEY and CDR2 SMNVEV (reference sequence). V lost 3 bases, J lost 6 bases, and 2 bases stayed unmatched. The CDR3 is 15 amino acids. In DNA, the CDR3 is TGTGCCAGCAGTTTCTGGACTAGCGGGGGCAATGAGCAGTTCTTC. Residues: CASSFWTSGGNEQFF.

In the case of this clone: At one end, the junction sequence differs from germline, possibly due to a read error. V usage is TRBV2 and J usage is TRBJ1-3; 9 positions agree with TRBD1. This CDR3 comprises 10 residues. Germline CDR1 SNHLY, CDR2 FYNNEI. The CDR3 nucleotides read TGTGCCAGCAGCTGGGACAGGGCTCATTTT. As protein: CASSWDRAHF.

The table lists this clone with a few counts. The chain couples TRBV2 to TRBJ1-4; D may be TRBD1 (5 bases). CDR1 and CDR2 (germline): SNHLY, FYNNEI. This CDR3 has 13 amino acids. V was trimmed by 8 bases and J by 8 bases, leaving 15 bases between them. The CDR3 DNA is TGTGCCAGCCAACTCGGGGCAGGGGAAAAACTGTTTTTT. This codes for CASQLGAGEKLFF.

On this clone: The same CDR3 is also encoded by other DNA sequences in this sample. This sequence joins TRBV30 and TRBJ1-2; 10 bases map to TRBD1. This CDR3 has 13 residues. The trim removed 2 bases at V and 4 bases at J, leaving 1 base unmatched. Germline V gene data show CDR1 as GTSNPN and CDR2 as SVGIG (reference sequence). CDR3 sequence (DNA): TGTGCCTGGAGTAGACAGGGGGCCTATGGCTACACCTTC. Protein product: CAWSRQGAYGYTF.

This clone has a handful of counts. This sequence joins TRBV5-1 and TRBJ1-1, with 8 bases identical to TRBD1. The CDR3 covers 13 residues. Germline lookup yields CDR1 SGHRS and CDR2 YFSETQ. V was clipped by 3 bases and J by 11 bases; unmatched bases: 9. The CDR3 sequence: CASSSGQALSAFF. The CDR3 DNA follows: TGCGCCAGCAGCTCGGGACAGGCCCTCTCGGCTTTCTTT.

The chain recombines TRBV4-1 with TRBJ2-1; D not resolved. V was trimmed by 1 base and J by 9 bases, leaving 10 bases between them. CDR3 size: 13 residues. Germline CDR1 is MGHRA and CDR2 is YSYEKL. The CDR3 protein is CASSQVSISEQFF. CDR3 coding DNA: TGCGCCAGCAGCCAAGTTTCTATCTCTGAGCAGTTCTTC.

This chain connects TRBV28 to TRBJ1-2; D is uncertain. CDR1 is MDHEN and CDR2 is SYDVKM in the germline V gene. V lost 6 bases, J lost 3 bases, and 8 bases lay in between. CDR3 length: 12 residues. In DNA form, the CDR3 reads TGTGCCAGCAGCCTACAGTACTATGGCTACACCTTC. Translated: CASSLQYYGYTF.

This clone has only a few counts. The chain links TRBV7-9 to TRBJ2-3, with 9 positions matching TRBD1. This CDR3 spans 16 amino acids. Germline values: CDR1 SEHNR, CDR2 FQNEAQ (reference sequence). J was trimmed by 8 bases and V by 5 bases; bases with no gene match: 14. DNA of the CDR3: TGTGCCAGCAGCGCCCGGACAGGGGCGGGAATGGGTACGCAGTATTTT. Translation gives CASSARTGAGMGTQYF.

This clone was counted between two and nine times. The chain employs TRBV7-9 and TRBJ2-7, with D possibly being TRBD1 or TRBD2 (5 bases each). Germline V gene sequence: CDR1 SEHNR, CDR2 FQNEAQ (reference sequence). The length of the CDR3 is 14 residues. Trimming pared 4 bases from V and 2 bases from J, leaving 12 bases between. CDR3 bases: TGTGCCAGCAGCTCTAGCTGGGGGACCTACGAGCAGTACTTC. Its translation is CASSSSWGTYEQYF. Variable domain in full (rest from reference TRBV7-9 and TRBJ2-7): DTGVSQNPRHKITKRGQNVTFRCDPISEHNRLYWYRQTLGQGPEFLTYFQNEAQLEKSRLLSDRFSAERPKGSFSTLEIQRTEQGDSAMYLCASSSSWGTYEQYFGPGTRLTVT.

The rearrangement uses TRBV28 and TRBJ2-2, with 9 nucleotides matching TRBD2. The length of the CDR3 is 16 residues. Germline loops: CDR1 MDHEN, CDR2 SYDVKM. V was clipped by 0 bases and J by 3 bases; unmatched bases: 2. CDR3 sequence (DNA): TGTGCCAGCAGTTTATGGACTAGCGGAGACACCGGGGAGCTGTTTTTT. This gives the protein CASSLWTSGDTGELFF.

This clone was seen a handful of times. The CDR3 reads CASSYSRLVSHEQYF. The CDR3 DNA sequence: TGTGCCAGCAGTTACTCTCGCCTAGTTTCCCACGAGCAGTACTTC. The rearrangement uses TRBV6-6 and TRBJ2-7; D uncertain. The CDR3 has 15 residues. Looked up from germline, CDR1 is MNHNY and CDR2 is SVGAGI (reference sequence). V lost 0 bases to trimming and J lost 5 bases, with 14 bases between them.

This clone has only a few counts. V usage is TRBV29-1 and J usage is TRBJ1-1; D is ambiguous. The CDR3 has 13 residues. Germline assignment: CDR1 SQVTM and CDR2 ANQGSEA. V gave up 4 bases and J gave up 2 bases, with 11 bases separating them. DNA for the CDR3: TGCAGCGTTGGGCCGGGATCTAACACTGAAGCTTTCTTT. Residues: CSVGPGSNTEAFF.

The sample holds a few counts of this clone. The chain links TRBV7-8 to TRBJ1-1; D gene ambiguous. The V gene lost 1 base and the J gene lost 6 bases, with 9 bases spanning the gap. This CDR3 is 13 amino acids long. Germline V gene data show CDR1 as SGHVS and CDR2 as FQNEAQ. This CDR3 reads CASSLERDAEAFF. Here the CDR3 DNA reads TGTGCCAGCAGCTTAGAAAGGGATGCTGAAGCTTTCTTT. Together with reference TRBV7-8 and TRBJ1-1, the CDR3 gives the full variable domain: GAGVSQSPRYKVAKRGQDVALRCDPISGHVSLFWYQQALGQGPEFLTYFQNEAQLDKSGLPSDRFFAERPEGSVSTLKIQRTQQEDSAVYLCASSLERDAEAFFGQGTRLTVV.

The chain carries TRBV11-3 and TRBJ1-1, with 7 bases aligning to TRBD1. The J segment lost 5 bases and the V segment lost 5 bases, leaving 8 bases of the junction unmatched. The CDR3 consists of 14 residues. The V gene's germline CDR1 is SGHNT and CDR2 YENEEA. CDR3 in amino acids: CASSTSSQGTEAFF. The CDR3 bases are TGTGCCAGCAGCACCTCCTCACAGGGGACTGAAGCTTTCTTT. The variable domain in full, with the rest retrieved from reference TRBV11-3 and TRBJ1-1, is EAGVVQSPRYKIIEKKQPVAFWCNPISGHNTLYWYLQNLGQGPELLIRYENEEAVDDSQLPKDRFSAERLKGVDSTLKIQPAELGDSAVYLCASSTSSQGTEAFFGQGTRLTVV.

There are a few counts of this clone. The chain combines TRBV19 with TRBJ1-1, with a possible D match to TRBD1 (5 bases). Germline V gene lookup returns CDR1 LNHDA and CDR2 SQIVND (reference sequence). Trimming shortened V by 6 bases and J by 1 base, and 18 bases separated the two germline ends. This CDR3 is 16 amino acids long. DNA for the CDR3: TGTGCCAGTAGACCGGGGCCGCTTGGCCGGAACACTGAAGCTTTCTTT. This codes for CASRPGPLGRNTEAFF.